Detailed here is one TCR beta chain. The repertoire was sequenced with immunoSEQ multiplex PCR; TCRdb's copy has only in-frame clones and lacks some. The sample carries 85,000 to 130,000 clones, roughly nine tenths recorded once. This entry belongs to a study of blood T cell repertoires in COVID-19. This clonotype was obtained from a human donor in a cohort sampled during active COVID-19. Sequenced input: peripheral blood.

CDR3 bases: TGTGCCAGCAGCCCTAGCGGCCGTGAGACCCAGTACTTC. It encodes CASSPSGRETQYF. The chain couples TRBV7-3 to TRBJ2-5; 7 nucleotides match TRBD2. The CDR3 is made up of 13 amino acids. With V trimmed by 5 bases and J by 5 bases, 5 bases remained unmatched. Germline V CDR1 and CDR2: SGHTA, FQGTGA.